Following are 15 T cell receptor beta chains from one sample sequenced in a study of blood T cell repertoires in COVID-19. Only in-frame clones appear in the TCRdb table, and some are missing; sequencing was by immunoSEQ multiplex PCR. The table has approximately 230,000 clones, approximately 82% seen once. Sequenced: peripheral blood. The receptors come from a woman older than 75 with active or convalescent COVID-19.

The J gene is TRBJ2-7, the V gene TRBV11-2; possibly TRBD1 for D (6 bases). Trimming removed 1 base at V and 4 bases at J, with 14 bases between. The CDR3 length is 15 residues. Looked up from germline, CDR1 is SGHAT and CDR2 is FQNNGV. Here the CDR3 reads CASSLVAGEGYEQYF. Here the CDR3 DNA reads TGTGCCAGCAGCTTAGTGGCAGGGGAAGGTTACGAGCAGTACTTC.

The V gene is TRBV19, the J gene TRBJ1-6, with 10 positions matching TRBD1. Trimming removed 6 bases from V and 10 bases from J; junction bases left unmatched: 12. In germline, CDR1 is LNHDA, CDR2 SQIVND (reference sequence). CDR3 length equals 16 residues. CDR3 protein: CASSPGDRGSGSPLHF. The CDR3 DNA reads TGTGCCAGTAGCCCAGGGGACAGGGGCTCAGGATCACCCCTCCACTTT.

This clone has just one count. V usage is TRBV29-1 and J usage is TRBJ1-1; unclear D gene. Trimming removed 4 bases at V and 0 bases at J, with 9 bases between. Per the germline V gene, CDR1 is SQVTM and CDR2 is ANQGSEA. This CDR3 has 13 amino acids. The CDR3 sequence is CSVVAVMNTEAFF. The CDR3 DNA follows: TGCAGCGTTGTTGCAGTGATGAACACTGAAGCTTTCTTT.

This sequence joins TRBV11-3 and TRBJ2-3, with a tentative D call TRBD2 (8 bases). CDR3 length: 16 amino acids. Germline values: CDR1 SGHNT, CDR2 YENEEA. V was shortened by 4 bases and J by 3 bases, with 17 bases between the two germline ends. The CDR3 nucleotides are TGTGCCAGCAGCTCAACCGGGAGGGGGCTGACAGATACGCAGTATTTT. Its protein is CASSSTGRGLTDTQYF.

This clone has just one count. V is TRBV14 and J is TRBJ2-1, with D possibly matching TRBD2 (6 bases). The CDR3 extends over 15 amino acids. Trimming removed 4 bases from V and 3 bases from J, with 13 bases in between. Germline CDR1 and CDR2: SGHDN and FVKESK. In DNA form, the CDR3 reads TGTGCCAGCAGCCTTTCGGAGGGATTCTACAATGAGCAGTTCTTC. It encodes CASSLSEGFYNEQFF.

Only one count was recorded for this clone. V is TRBV6-5 and J is TRBJ1-1, with D unresolved. Trimming pared 0 bases from V and 7 bases from J, leaving 9 bases between. In germline, CDR1 is MNHEY, CDR2 SVGAGI. This CDR3 comprises 13 residues. CDR3 loop: CASSYSLGSEAFF. The CDR3 region has the DNA TGTGCCAGCAGTTACTCTCTGGGGAGTGAAGCTTTCTTT.

V is TRBV18 and J is TRBJ1-5; D perhaps matches TRBD1 (5 bases). CDR1 is KGHSH, CDR2 LQKENI, per germline. The CDR3 spans 15 residues. Trimming removed 4 bases from V and 2 bases from J, with 12 bases in between. CDR3 bases: TGTGCCAGCTCACTTCGGGGGAGTCGCAATCAGCCCCAGCATTTT. This translates into CASSLRGSRNQPQHF.

CDR3 coding DNA: TGTGCCAGCAGTTACCCCGGCTATGGCTACACCTTC. Protein: CASSYPGYGYTF. The chain combines TRBV6-2 or TRBV6-3 with TRBJ1-2; D remains ambiguous. Germline CDR1 reads MNHEY; CDR2 reads SVGEGT. The length of the CDR3 is 12 residues. V was cut by 2 bases and J by 4 bases, with 5 bases left in between.

This rearrangement joins TRBV11-2 to TRBJ2-6; D is ambiguous. V was cut by 3 bases and J by 0 bases, with 9 bases left in between. The CDR3 extends over 16 amino acids. CDR1 is SGHAT and CDR2 is FQNNGV in the germline V gene. The CDR3 nucleotides are TGTGCCAGCAGCTTCTACGTTAGCTCTGGGGCCAACGTCCTGACTTTC. Translation gives CASSFYVSSGANVLTF.

Here the CDR3 reads CASSVQGLAGGTNTGELFF. The DNA for the CDR3 is TGTGCCAGCAGTGTCCAGGGACTAGCGGGAGGGACGAACACCGGGGAGCTGTTTTTT. This chain connects TRBV6-4 to TRBJ2-2; 16 nucleotides align to TRBD2. The germline gives CDR1 MRHNA, CDR2 SNTAGT. V was pared by 4 bases and J by 0 bases, with 5 bases of the junction left unmatched. This CDR3 comprises 19 residues.

The rearrangement links TRBV25-1 to TRBJ1-3; no reliable D call. The CDR3 covers 17 residues. Per the germline V gene, CDR1 is MGHDK and CDR2 is SYGVNS. Deletions cut 3 bases from V and 0 bases from J, with 15 bases between. CDR3 nucleotide sequence: TGTGCCAGCAGTGATCTCCACACCGAATACTCTGGAAACACCATATATTTT. Residues: CASSDLHTEYSGNTIYF. The entire variable domain, with the rest obtained from reference TRBV25-1 and TRBJ1-3, is as follows: EADIYQTPRYLVIGTGKKITLECSQTMGHDKMYWYQQDPGMELHLIHYSYGVNSTEKGDLSSESTVSRIRTEHFPLTLESARPSHTSQYLCASSDLHTEYSGNTIYFGEGSWLTVV.

The rearrangement uses TRBV20-1 and TRBJ2-5, with D possibly matching TRBD1 (5 bases). V lost 3 bases and J lost 0, with 8 bases in between. The CDR3 is made up of 13 amino acids. The germline CDR1 and CDR2 sequences are DFQATT and SNEGSKA (reference sequence). CDR3 nucleotides: TGCAGTGCTAGTTGGACAAACCAAGAGACCCAGTACTTC. Translating gives CSASWTNQETQYF.

A few counts support this clone. The CDR3 loop is CASSEARARFQGEKLFF. As DNA, the CDR3 is TGTGCCAGCAGTGAAGCGCGGGCCAGATTTCAAGGAGAAAAACTGTTTTTT. This chain uses TRBV6-1 with TRBJ1-4; no clear D. Trimming left V 0 bases short and J 8 bases short, with 19 bases between. This CDR3 contains 17 residues. The germline CDR1 and CDR2 sequences are MNHNS and SASEGT.

The rearrangement joins TRBV5-6 to TRBJ1-2; the match to TRBD1 covers 9 bases. Germline loops: CDR1 SGHDT, CDR2 YYEEEE. V lost 4 bases to trimming and J lost 7 bases; unmatched junction nucleotides: 2. CDR3 length equals 12 residues. This CDR3 reads CASSRDRAGYTF. CDR3 sequence (DNA): TGTGCCAGCAGCCGGGACAGGGCTGGCTACACCTTC.

The chain has TRBV18 and TRBJ2-7; unclear D gene. Germline V gives CDR1 KGHSH, CDR2 LQKENI. The CDR3 contains 15 residues. V was clipped by 1 base and J by 2 bases, with 12 bases between them. The CDR3: CASSPRALYPYEQYF. CDR3 nucleotide sequence: TGTGCCAGCTCACCACGGGCCCTGTACCCCTACGAGCAGTACTTC.